Each of the 7 T cell receptor beta chains below was sequenced from the same sample in a study of beta chain features in type 1 diabetes (dated by TCRdb to 2016 to 2019). The library was built by means of the immunoSEQ multiplex PCR assay. The entire isolated RNA was reverse transcribed using the High Capacity cDNA Reverse Transcription Kit, and thus expressed TCRB transcripts were sequenced. The immuneACCESS repertoire file appears here via TCRdb, limited to in-frame rearrangements. These files lack a portion of the clones; in checked studies, under half of the deficit traces to unresolved V genes, and the cause of the others is not known. The sample table shows 450,000 or so clones, and roughly 10% are seen once. The top ten hold 0.045% to 0.06% of the sample. Specimen: naive CD4+ T cells from blood. The cell subset or site label for this specimen denotes: true naive CD4+ T cells. Source of these receptors: a woman in her late teens or twenties in good health.

With regard to this clone: The sample contains more than one DNA sequence encoding this CDR3. The chain is built from TRBV18 and TRBJ2-1; D ambiguous. The V gene lost 2 bases and the J gene lost 4 bases, with 6 bases spanning the gap. Germline assignment: CDR1 KGHSH and CDR2 LQKENI. This CDR3 spans 13 amino acids. As DNA, the CDR3 is TGTGCCAGCTCACCAGTGGGATACAATGAGCAGTTCTTC. Its protein is CASSPVGYNEQFF. Supplemented by reference TRBV18 and TRBJ2-1, the full variable domain reads NAGVMQNPRHLVRRRGQEARLRCSPMKGHSHVYWYRQLPEEGLKFMVYLQKENIIDESGMPKERFSAEFPKEGPSILRIQQVVRGDSAAYFCASSPVGYNEQFFGPGTRLTVL.

This clone occurred a few times. The rearrangement uses TRBV11-2 and TRBJ2-4; D gene ambiguous. CDR3 length: 14 residues. V gave up 2 bases and J gave up 0 bases, with 5 bases separating them. Per germline, CDR1 SGHAT and CDR2 FQNNGV. CDR3 in amino acids: CASSLWEAKNIQYF. The CDR3 DNA reads TGTGCCAGCAGCTTATGGGAAGCCAAAAACATTCAGTACTTC.

This chain joins TRBV5-1 and TRBJ2-6, with D tentatively TRBD1 or TRBD2 (5 bases each). The CDR3 has 15 residues. Germline CDR1 reads SGHRS; CDR2 reads YFSETQ. Trimming cost V 4 bases and J 2 bases, with 10 bases left between them. This chain's CDR3 is CASSPGSAGANVLTF. CDR3 DNA sequence: TGCGCCAGCAGCCCAGGGAGCGCTGGGGCCAACGTCCTGACTTTC.

This clone appeared a few times. The genes are TRBV7-9 and TRBJ2-3, with 10 bases identical to TRBD2. Germline V gene data show CDR1 as SEHNR and CDR2 as FQNEAQ (reference sequence). This CDR3 is 15 amino acids long. V shed 5 bases, J shed 2 bases, and the junction held 4 bases outside the gene matches. The CDR3 loop reads CASSISGGNTDTQYF. As DNA, the CDR3 is TGTGCCAGCAGCATTAGCGGGGGGAACACAGATACGCAGTATTTT.

The chain employs TRBV9 and TRBJ1-2; D call uncertain. The CDR3 has 14 amino acids. V dropped 3 bases and J dropped 0 bases, with 9 bases sitting between them. Germline V gene sequence: CDR1 SGDLS, CDR2 YYNGEE. The DNA for the CDR3 is TGTGCCAGCAGCGAGACCGGGGCTAACTATGGCTACACCTTC. Protein sequence: CASSETGANYGYTF.

This chain links TRBV30 with TRBJ2-7; a weak D match, TRBD1 (6 bases). Germline V gene lookup returns CDR1 GTSNPN and CDR2 SVGIG (reference sequence). The germline V and J ends were trimmed by 0 bases and 5 bases, with 11 bases remaining between them. CDR3 length: 13 amino acids. This chain's CDR3 is CAWSVTGSNEQYF. CDR3 in DNA: TGTGCCTGGAGTGTAACAGGGAGCAACGAGCAGTACTTC.

This clone appeared a few times. This chain joins TRBV5-1 and TRBJ2-5; unclear D gene. Germline assignment: CDR1 SGHRS and CDR2 YFSETQ. Trimming took off 5 bases at V and 5 bases at J, with 13 bases between the two ends. CDR3 size: 13 residues. CDR3 region: CASRPNDGETQYF. For the CDR3, the DNA is TGCGCCAGCAGACCGAACGACGGGGAGACCCAGTACTTC.